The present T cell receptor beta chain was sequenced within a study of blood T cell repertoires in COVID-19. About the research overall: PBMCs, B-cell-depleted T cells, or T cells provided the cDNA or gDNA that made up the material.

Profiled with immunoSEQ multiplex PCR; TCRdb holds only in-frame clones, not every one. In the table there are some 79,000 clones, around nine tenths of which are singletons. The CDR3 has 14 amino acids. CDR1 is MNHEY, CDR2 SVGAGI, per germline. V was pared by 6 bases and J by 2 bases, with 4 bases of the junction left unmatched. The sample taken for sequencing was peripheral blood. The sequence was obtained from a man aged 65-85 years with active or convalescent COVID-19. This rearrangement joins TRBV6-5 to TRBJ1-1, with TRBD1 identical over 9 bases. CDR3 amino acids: CASRLTGGNTEAFF. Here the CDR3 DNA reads TGTGCCAGCAGGTTAACAGGGGGCAACACTGAAGCTTTCTTT.